These 11 T cell receptor beta chains were sequenced from one sample in a study of shared clonotypes between healthy human individuals. Selected positively for CCR7 and CD45RO-negative, naive CD8 cells excluded terminally differentiated effector memory CD45RA+ cells. Measured with immunoSEQ multiplex PCR; TCRdb has only the in-frame clones, and not every one. The data hold millions of clones, with about 95% observed a single time. Sequencing used naive CD8+ T cells sorted from blood. These receptors all stem from a man in his late teens or twenties in good health.

The CDR3 loop reads CASSPPLDGNTGELFF. The CDR3 bases are TGCGCCAGCAGCCCGCCCTTGGACGGGAACACCGGGGAGCTGTTTTTT. The gene calls are TRBV5-1 and TRBJ2-2; D unclear. The CDR3 is 16 residues long. V lost 4 bases to trimming and J lost 1 base, with 14 bases between them. Per germline, CDR1 SGHRS and CDR2 YFSETQ. Full variable domain (rest looked up from reference TRBV5-1 and TRBJ2-2): KAGVTQTPRYLIKTRGQQVTLSCSPISGHRSVSWYQQTPGQGLQFLFEYFSETQRNKGNFPGRFSGRQFSNSRSEMNVSTLELGDSALYLCASSPPLDGNTGELFFGEGSRLTVL.

The J gene is TRBJ2-5, the V gene TRBV19; D call uncertain. Trimming cost V 5 bases and J 0 bases, with 7 bases left between them. Germline lookup yields CDR1 LNHDA and CDR2 SQIVND (reference sequence). The CDR3 contains 13 residues. The CDR3 loop reads CASSPDYQETQYF. The CDR3 coding sequence is TGTGCCAGTAGTCCCGACTACCAAGAGACCCAGTACTTC.

The chain employs TRBV11-2 and TRBJ2-1; D not certain. Germline-derived CDR1 and CDR2 are SGHAT and FQNNGV. This CDR3 has 16 residues. Trimming cost V 1 base and J 8 bases, with 18 bases left between them. The CDR3 loop reads CASSLGSSLRWDEQFF. DNA for the CDR3: TGTGCCAGCAGCTTAGGGTCCTCACTACGTTGGGATGAGCAGTTCTTC.

The chain has TRBV6-6 and TRBJ2-7; D unclear. This CDR3 spans 12 amino acids. CDR1 and CDR2 (germline): MNHNY, SVGAGI (reference sequence). V lost 6 bases to trimming and J lost 5 bases, with 11 bases between them. The CDR3 sequence: CASRIPTHEQYF. The CDR3 nucleotides are TGTGCCAGCAGGATACCCACCCACGAGCAGTACTTC.

Worth noting for this clone: The same CDR3 arises from other DNA sequences in this sample as well. The rearrangement links TRBV11-2 to TRBJ2-7; either TRBD1 or TRBD2 may supply D (5 bases each). Trimming cost V 1 base and J 2 bases, with 9 bases left between them. Germline values: CDR1 SGHAT, CDR2 FQNNGV. The CDR3 is 14 amino acids. The CDR3 sequence is CASSLGDGAYEQYF. The CDR3 nucleotides read TGTGCCAGCAGCTTAGGGGACGGCGCCTACGAGCAGTACTTC.

V and J are TRBV4-3 and TRBJ2-7; tentatively, D is TRBD1 (6 bases). This CDR3 contains 13 residues. Germline V gene data show CDR1 as LGHNA and CDR2 as YSLEER. V was clipped by 1 base and J by 7 bases, with 11 bases between them. The CDR3, as DNA: TGCGCCAGCAGCCAAGCACAGGGATGGGAGCAGTACTTC. Translating it yields CASSQAQGWEQYF.

V is TRBV19 and J is TRBJ2-7; possibly TRBD1 for D (6 bases). Germline V lookup: CDR1 LNHDA, CDR2 SQIVND (reference sequence). Deletions cut 3 bases from V and 3 bases from J, with 18 bases between. This CDR3 spans 16 amino acids. CDR3 sequence: CASSILGQGGVYEQYF. CDR3 DNA sequence: TGTGCCAGTAGTATCCTCGGACAAGGGGGAGTCTACGAGCAGTACTTC.

The chain carries TRBV13 and TRBJ1-2, with 9 bases aligning to TRBD1. There are 16 residues in the CDR3. CDR1 is PRHDT and CDR2 is FYEKMQ in the germline V gene (reference sequence). V trimming: 0 bases; J trimming: 4 bases; junction bases outside the gene matches: 6. CDR3 sequence (DNA): TGTGCCAGCAGCTTAGGTGGGACAGGGTGGCTCTATGGCTACACCTTC. It is translated as CASSLGGTGWLYGYTF.

This chain connects TRBV4-1 to TRBJ1-1, with D perhaps matching TRBD1 (5 bases). Germline V gene data show CDR1 as MGHRA and CDR2 as YSYEKL. Trimming took off 2 bases at V and 6 bases at J, with 16 bases between the two ends. The CDR3 is 15 residues long. The CDR3 region is CASSQNRKADPEAFF. CDR3 DNA sequence: TGCGCCAGCAGCCAAAACAGGAAGGCGGACCCTGAAGCTTTCTTT.

V usage is TRBV29-1 and J usage is TRBJ1-1, with D uncertain. Trimming left V 6 bases short and J 4 bases short, with 12 bases between. In germline, CDR1 is SQVTM, CDR2 ANQGSEA. This CDR3 region has 12 residues. The chain's CDR3 is CSVLVGGTEAFF. For the CDR3, the DNA is TGCAGCGTATTGGTGGGAGGCACTGAAGCTTTCTTT.

The J gene is TRBJ2-5, the V gene TRBV6-1; D unclear. V was clipped by 3 bases and J by 2 bases, with 4 bases between them. The CDR3 runs 12 residues. Germline values: CDR1 MNHNS, CDR2 SASEGT. CDR3 nucleotide sequence: TGTGCCAGCAGTGACAGACAAGAGACCCAGTACTTC. It encodes CASSDRQETQYF.